Below, 27 T cell receptor beta chains from the same sample are listed, as sequenced in a study of T cells in Graves' hyperthyroidism and ophthalmopathy. It was RNA transcripts that yielded the amplified TCR beta CDR3 regions. The HTBI primer set served for first-round RT-PCR of the TCR CDR3. TCRdb re-called the multiplex PCR reads with MiXCR, one entry per CDR3 protein. The table has hundreds of thousands of distinct CDR3 sequences, approximately 25% seen once. The sample consisted of blood. All receptors derive from a woman in her 30s with Graves' ophthalmopathy.

The gene calls are TRBV7-9 and TRBJ2-7, with D possibly being TRBD1 (5 bases). V was pared by 5 bases and J by 6 bases, with 14 bases between. This CDR3 has 13 residues. Germline lookup yields CDR1 SEHNR and CDR2 FQNEAQ (reference sequence). The CDR3: CASSPQQGPEQYF. The CDR3 DNA sequence: TGTGCCAGCAGCCCTCAGCAGGGTCCCGAGCAGTACTTC.

This chain connects TRBV6-1 to TRBJ1-6; the D is unclear. Trimming took 5 bases from V and 12 from J, leaving 14 bases between them. The CDR3 is 13 residues long. Per germline, CDR1 MNHNS and CDR2 SASEGT. In nucleotides, the CDR3 is TGTGCCAGCAGTAACGGCATCGCGCTACCCCTCCACTTT. Translating it yields CASSNGIALPLHF.

Many counts were recorded for this clonotype. The chain combines TRBV9 with TRBJ2-7; D possibly corresponds to TRBD1 (5 bases). V lost 4 bases to trimming and J lost 0 bases, with 14 bases between them. The CDR3 extends over 15 amino acids. CDR1 SGDLS and CDR2 YYNGEE come from the germline V gene. CDR3 sequence: CASSPSQDTSYEQYF. The CDR3 DNA sequence: TGTGCCAGCAGCCCCTCGCAGGACACCTCCTACGAGCAGTACTTC.

In this sample, this clonotype turned up many times. The V call is TRBV12-3 or TRBV12-4, the J call TRBJ1-2; TRBD1 aligns across 10 bases. The CDR3 consists of 14 residues. Trimming cost V 8 bases and J 4 bases; bases outside gene matches: 7. CDR3 sequence (DNA): TGTGCCAGCTGGGGACAGGGGCTGCCCTATGGCTACACCTTC. The encoded protein is CASWGQGLPYGYTF.

In its sample, this clonotype was seen many times. This chain joins TRBV15 and TRBJ2-2, with D perhaps TRBD1 or TRBD2 (5 bases each). This CDR3 contains 16 residues. Trimming shortened V by 3 bases and J by 2 bases, and 13 bases separated the two germline ends. The V gene's germline CDR1 is LNHNV and CDR2 YYDKDF (reference sequence). CDR3 amino acids: CATSSVRGQNTGELFF. In DNA, the CDR3 is TGTGCCACCAGCAGCGTCCGGGGCCAAAACACCGGGGAGCTGTTTTTT.

Many counts were recorded for this clonotype. The chain uses TRBV11-2 and TRBJ2-7; weak D call: TRBD1 (6 bases). Looked up from germline, CDR1 is SGHAT and CDR2 is FQNNGV. The V end lost 8 bases, the J end lost 0 bases, and 14 bases lay between the germline ends. The CDR3 is 14 residues long. The CDR3 loop is CASRNPRGSYEQYF. Here the CDR3 DNA reads TGTGCCAGCCGTAACCCCAGGGGCTCCTACGAGCAGTACTTC.

This clonotype was counted at least ten times. The chain couples TRBV12-3 or TRBV12-4 to TRBJ1-3; the D gene is possibly TRBD1 (5 bases). This CDR3 comprises 15 residues. V was shortened by 5 bases and J by 4 bases, with 15 bases between the two germline ends. The CDR3 DNA follows: TGTGCCAGCAGTGTTCAGGGAGCCACCGGAAACACCATATATTTT. It encodes CASSVQGATGNTIYF.

This clonotype was recorded many times. The chain has TRBV7-2 and TRBJ1-5; D is ambiguous. Trimming cost V 5 bases and J 5 bases, with 13 bases left between them. The V gene's germline CDR1 is SGHTA and CDR2 FQGNSA. The CDR3 runs to 14 residues. DNA for the CDR3: TGTGCCAGCAGCCGGACGACAAGCCATCAGCCCCAGCATTTT. Translation gives CASSRTTSHQPQHF.

The chain recombines TRBV6-2 or TRBV6-3 with TRBJ2-7; D may correspond to TRBD1 or TRBD2 (6 bases each). With 6 bases removed from V and 0 bases from J, the gap between germline ends came to 15 bases. CDR3 length: 15 amino acids. Germline V gene lookup returns CDR1 MNHEY and CDR2 SVGEGT. The CDR3 is CASRPGDIHSYEQYF. The DNA for the CDR3 is TGTGCCAGCAGGCCGGGGGACATCCACTCCTACGAGCAGTACTTC.

This clonotype was found many times. V is TRBV4-1 and J is TRBJ1-1, with TRBD1 identical over 10 bases. In germline, CDR1 is MGHRA, CDR2 YSYEKL. CDR3 length: 15 amino acids. V trimming: 4 bases; J trimming: 2 bases; junction bases outside the gene matches: 4. The CDR3 DNA reads TGCGCCAGCAGCCCCGGGACAGGGGTTAACACTGAAGCTTTCTTT. This encodes CASSPGTGVNTEAFF.

The V gene is TRBV20-1, the J gene TRBJ1-5; 8 nucleotides line up with TRBD1. Germline V gene data show CDR1 as DFQATT and CDR2 as SNEGSKA (reference sequence). The CDR3 loop spans 13 amino acids. Germline trimming cut 4 bases from V and 5 bases from J; bases unmatched to any gene: 4. CDR3 DNA: TGCAGTGCTAATACAGGGGGTTATCAGCCCCAGCATTTT. This codes for CSANTGGYQPQHF.

About this clonotype itself: A read error may explain this, as a much larger clone is one base away. The rearrangement links TRBV5-5 to TRBJ1-1; D remains ambiguous. The CDR3 spans 14 residues. CDR1 is SGHKS and CDR2 is YYEKEE in the germline V gene (reference sequence). The CDR3 DNA reads TGTGCCAGCGGCTTTTTCTCCCGCAGGACTGAAGCTTTCTTT. This encodes CASGFFSRRTEAFF.

The sample holds many counts of this clonotype. This sequence joins TRBV6-5 and TRBJ1-1; D possibly corresponds to TRBD1 (5 bases). The V and J ends lost 0 bases and 1 base respectively, with 6 bases between them. CDR3 length: 14 amino acids. The germline V gene encodes CDR1 MNHEY and CDR2 SVGAGI. In nucleotides, the CDR3 is TGTGCCAGCAGTTACTCCGGGACGAACACTGAAGCTTTCTTT. This codes for CASSYSGTNTEAFF.

On this clonotype: Mismatch with germline at one junction end may stem from a read error. The V call is TRBV10-3, the J call TRBJ1-5, with D hard to call. This CDR3 is built from 13 residues. Germline V lookup: CDR1 ENHRY, CDR2 SYGVKD. The CDR3 nucleotides read TGTGCCATGAGTGATGGGGAAAATCAGCCCCAGCATTTT. Protein sequence: CAMSDGENQPQHF.

At least ten counts were recorded for this clonotype. The rearrangement joins TRBV7-2 to TRBJ2-7; D gene ambiguous. Germline V gene sequence: CDR1 SGHTA, CDR2 FQGNSA. V was pared by 6 bases and J by 3 bases, with 12 bases between. CDR3 length equals 13 residues. This chain's CDR3 is CASRSGGGYEQYF. For the CDR3, the DNA is TGTGCCAGCAGATCCGGTGGCGGCTACGAGCAGTACTTC.

The V and J genes are TRBV28 and TRBJ1-1, with 7 bases fitting TRBD1. V lost 1 base and J lost 1; bases outside the gene matches: 3. CDR1 MDHEN and CDR2 SYDVKM come from the germline V gene. This CDR3 is built from 15 residues. CDR3 protein: CASSLSTGRNTEAFF. In DNA, the CDR3 is TGTGCCAGCAGTTTATCGACAGGGAGGAACACTGAAGCTTTCTTT. The entire variable domain, with the rest obtained from reference TRBV28 and TRBJ1-1, is as follows: DVKVTQSSRYLVKRTGEKVFLECVQDMDHENMFWYRQDPGLGLRLIYFSYDVKMKEKGDIPEGYSVSREKKERFSLILESASTNQTSMYLCASSLSTGRNTEAFFGQGTRLTVV.

V and J are TRBV15 and TRBJ1-2; 7 nucleotides agree with TRBD1. V shed 4 bases and J 4 bases; nucleotides not matched to a gene: 6. The germline V gene has CDR1 LNHNV and CDR2 YYDKDF (reference sequence). The CDR3 extends over 14 amino acids. The CDR3 protein is CATSNYRGIYGYTF. CDR3 nucleotide sequence: TGTGCCACCAGCAATTACAGGGGCATCTATGGCTACACCTTC.

In nucleotides, the CDR3 is TGTGCCAGCAGCCTTGGCCACACTGCTTCCTACGAGCAGTACTTC. It codes for CASSLGHTASYEQYF. The V gene is TRBV25-1, the J gene TRBJ2-7; D is unclear. V lost 6 bases to trimming and J lost 1 base, with 16 bases between them. This CDR3 region has 15 residues. The germline V gene encodes CDR1 MGHDK and CDR2 SYGVNS.

This clonotype was seen repeatedly, ten times or more. This chain connects TRBV11-1 to TRBJ2-7, with 7 positions matching TRBD1. CDR3 length: 15 amino acids. With V trimmed by 4 bases and J by 2 bases, 8 bases remained unmatched. Germline assignment: CDR1 SGHAT and CDR2 FQDESV (reference sequence). The CDR3 region has the DNA TGTGCCAGCAGCTCGTATCAGGGGGTCCCCTACGAGCAGTACTTC. Translation gives CASSSYQGVPYEQYF.

This clonotype was seen repeatedly, ten times or more. The chain combines TRBV28 with TRBJ2-2, with D possibly TRBD1 on 5 matching bases. Germline CDR1 and CDR2: MDHEN and SYDVKM. Trimming removed 2 bases from V and 0 bases from J, with 7 bases in between. The CDR3 has 15 residues. In DNA form, the CDR3 reads TGTGCCAGCAGTTTAACAGGATCGAACACCGGGGAGCTGTTTTTT. Translated, it gives CASSLTGSNTGELFF.

Ten or more counts support this clonotype. The gene calls are TRBV20-1 and TRBJ2-7; the match to TRBD1 covers 9 bases. CDR1 is DFQATT, CDR2 SNEGSKA, per germline (reference sequence). The junction had 16 bases not matched to a gene; V was cut back by 6 bases and J by 7 bases. CDR3 size: 15 residues. The chain's CDR3 is CSAHNWTGESGEQYF. The CDR3 bases are TGCAGTGCCCATAATTGGACAGGGGAATCGGGGGAGCAGTACTTC.

This clonotype appeared once. The chain links TRBV7-6 to TRBJ2-3, with TRBD2 matching over 11 bases. The CDR3 contains 15 residues. Germline values: CDR1 SGHVS, CDR2 FNYEAQ. V trimming: 2 bases; J trimming: 4 bases; junction bases outside the gene matches: 2. The CDR3 region is CASSLTSGSPDTQYF. The CDR3 DNA reads TGTGCCAGCAGCTTAACTAGCGGGAGCCCAGATACGCAGTATTTT.

This clonotype was seen at least ten times. The chain employs TRBV3-1 and TRBJ2-2; D may match TRBD1 or TRBD2 (5 bases each). Trimming stripped 1 base from V and 7 bases from J, with 13 bases between. Germline V lookup: CDR1 LGHDT, CDR2 YNNKEL (reference sequence). This CDR3 region has 15 residues. CDR3 in amino acids: CASSQAGLAVGELFF. The DNA for the CDR3 is TGTGCCAGCAGCCAAGCGGGGCTAGCCGTCGGGGAGCTGTTTTTT.

This clonotype was counted at least ten times. The V call is TRBV6-2 or TRBV6-3, the J call TRBJ2-7, with 7 bases identical to TRBD1. CDR3 length: 12 residues. Germline V gives CDR1 MNHEY, CDR2 SVGEGT. The V and J ends lost 4 bases and 6 bases, in that order; junction bases with no gene match: 3. The CDR3 DNA follows: TGTGCCAGCAGTTGGAACAGGGGCGAGCAGTACTTC. The encoded protein is CASSWNRGEQYF.

This clonotype showed up many times. This chain joins TRBV27 and TRBJ2-7, with 9 bases aligning to TRBD2. Germline V lookup: CDR1 MNHEY, CDR2 SMNVEV (reference sequence). Trimming cost V 5 bases and J 5 bases; bases outside gene matches: 10. The CDR3 totals 15 residues. DNA of the CDR3: TGTGCCAGCAGTCAACCGGGACTAGCAATCCACGAGCAGTACTTC. Encoded protein: CASSQPGLAIHEQYF.

The sample holds many counts of this clonotype. V usage is TRBV7-6 and J usage is TRBJ1-3, with TRBD1 matching 7 bases. CDR3 length: 16 residues. The germline CDR1 and CDR2 sequences are SGHVS and FNYEAQ. Trimming cost V 0 bases and J 0 bases; bases outside gene matches: 2. Here the CDR3 DNA reads TGTGCCAGCAGCTTAGCGGGACAGAACTCTGGAAACACCATATATTTT. Translating gives CASSLAGQNSGNTIYF.

This sequence joins TRBV28 and TRBJ2-2; 9 bases are shared with TRBD2. V was pared by 5 bases and J by 5 bases, with 6 bases of the junction left unmatched. This CDR3 spans 15 amino acids. Germline lookup yields CDR1 MDHEN and CDR2 SYDVKM. CDR3 nucleotide sequence: TGTGCCAGCAGTCCTCCGGGACTAGCAACCGGGGAGCTGTTTTTT. Its translation: CASSPPGLATGELFF.